Listed below are T cell receptor beta chains from one sample, sequenced in a study of cytomegalovirus exposure and HLA in healthy donors. The table came from immunoSEQ multiplex PCR; TCRdb's copy has only in-frame clones and leaves some out. Counted here are 160,000 or so clones, around four fifths occurring once; the ten biggest clones make up approximately 12%. Source material: PBMCs. Receptors were obtained from a middle-aged man in good health and CMV-seropositive. CDR3s include the opening cysteine and the closing phenylalanine or tryptophan. A D gene is named only where the DNA matches it firmly. Clone sizes are given selectively: once, few, many, or a class where the clone is expanded.

cdr3_aa cdr3_nt j_call clone_size d_call v_call
CASSPQPDSVYEQYF TGTGCCAGCAGTCCACAACCGGACAGTGTCTACGAGCAGTACTTC TRBJ2-7 . . TRBV6-4
CASTSWAGGSITEAFF TGCGCCAGCACCTCCTGGGCAGGGGGGAGTATAACTGAAGCTTTCTTT TRBJ1-1 . TRBD1 TRBV5-1
CASSLGGSYNEQFF TGTGCCAGCAGCTTGGGAGGATCGTACAATGAGCAGTTCTTC TRBJ2-1 once . TRBV5-6
CASSTGTTSSGNTIYF TGTGCCAGCAGCACAGGAACCACCAGCTCTGGAAACACCATATATTTT TRBJ1-3 . . TRBV7-9
CASSLSWGGDGGNIQYF TGTGCCAGCAGCTTGAGTTGGGGTGGGGACGGGGGAAACATTCAGTACTTC TRBJ2-4 . . TRBV5-5
CASSQVLAGLSDTQYF TGTGCCAGCAGCCAGGTGCTAGCGGGATTATCCGATACGCAGTATTTT TRBJ2-3 . TRBD2 TRBV4-2
CAVRSDRGSIGPQHF TGTGCCGTACGGAGCGACAGGGGCTCGATAGGGCCCCAGCATTTT TRBJ1-5 . TRBD1 TRBV19
CASSVLQAGTEAFF TGTGCCAGCAGTGTATTACAGGCTGGAACTGAAGCTTTCTTT TRBJ1-1 . . TRBV6-1
CASSRAPVSSDTQYF TGTGCCAGTAGTAGGGCGCCAGTGTCATCAGATACGCAGTATTTT TRBJ2-3 . . TRBV19
CASSLARTGTHNEQFF TGTGCCAGCAGCTTAGCGCGGACAGGGACCCACAATGAGCAGTTCTTC TRBJ2-1 . TRBD1 TRBV7-9
CASSGQGLRGYGYTF TGTGCCAGCAGCGGACAGGGCCTTAGGGGCTATGGCTACACCTTC TRBJ1-2 . TRBD1 TRBV9
CASLVAGQGRNGYTF TGTGCCTCGCTGGTTGCTGGACAGGGTAGGAATGGCTACACCTTC TRBJ1-2 . TRBD1 TRBV6-1
CASSINPGQGFDEQYF TGTGCCAGTAGTATAAATCCGGGACAGGGATTCGACGAGCAGTACTTC TRBJ2-7 . TRBD1 TRBV19
CAISDGTSSYEQYF TGTGCCATCAGTGATGGGACTAGCTCCTACGAGCAGTACTTC TRBJ2-7 . TRBD2 TRBV10-3
CASSLDRGRENEQFF TGTGCCAGCAGCTTGGACAGGGGGCGAGAGAATGAGCAGTTCTTC TRBJ2-1 once TRBD1 TRBV7-2
CASSQESPRTSGDRIYEQYF TGCGCCAGCAGCCAAGAGTCCCCCCGGACTAGCGGTGATCGGATTTATGAGCAGTACTTC TRBJ2-7 few TRBD2 TRBV4-3
CASSQEQGRNIQYF TGCGCCAGCAGCCAAGAACAGGGGCGGAACATTCAGTACTTC TRBJ2-4 . TRBD1 TRBV4-1
CASSHDRQTNTYEQYF TGCGCCAGCAGCCACGATAGACAGACAAATACCTACGAGCAGTACTTC TRBJ2-7 . . TRBV5-1
CASSLGQGADVDTQYF TGTGCCAGTAGTTTGGGACAGGGGGCTGATGTAGATACGCAGTATTTT TRBJ2-3 . TRBD1 TRBV19
CASSYSGGASGNTIYF TGTGCCAGCAGTTACTCAGGGGGCGCTTCTGGAAACACCATATATTTT TRBJ1-3 few TRBD1 TRBV6-5
CASSQDGQSNQPQHF TGTGCCAGCAGCCAAGATGGACAGAGTAATCAGCCCCAGCATTTT TRBJ1-5 . . TRBV4-2
CASSVGGTAYEQYF TGTGCCAGCAGCGTAGGCGGGACTGCCTACGAGCAGTACTTC TRBJ2-7 . . TRBV9
CASSVGGQPIQPQHF TGTGCCAGCAGCGTAGGTGGACAGCCTATTCAGCCCCAGCATTTT TRBJ1-5 once . TRBV9
CATSRVSGNEQFF TGTGCCACCAGCAGAGTATCCGGGAATGAGCAGTTCTTC TRBJ2-1 . . TRBV15
CASNNRGSQPQHF TGTGCCAGCAATAACAGGGGCAGTCAGCCCCAGCATTTT TRBJ1-5 . TRBD1 TRBV28
CASFRDRGTDTQYF TGTGCCAGCTTCCGGGACAGGGGGACAGATACGCAGTATTTT TRBJ2-3 once TRBD1 TRBV6-1
CASTQDRTANTEAFF TGTGCCAGCACCCAAGATAGGACAGCGAACACTGAAGCTTTCTTT TRBJ1-1 few . TRBV2
CASSLNGQGRNTEAFF TGCGCCAGCAGCTTAAATGGACAGGGGCGGAACACTGAAGCTTTCTTT TRBJ1-1 . TRBD1 TRBV5-1
CSVVDAAYTGELFF TGCAGCGTTGTAGATGCGGCCTACACCGGGGAGCTGTTTTTT TRBJ2-2 . . TRBV29-1
CASSTRGGTDTQYF TGTGCCAGCAGTACCAGGGGGGGCACAGATACGCAGTATTTT TRBJ2-3 . . TRBV6-6
CASSPWTGGGGELFF TGTGCCAGCAGTCCTTGGACAGGGGGCGGTGGGGAGCTGTTTTTT TRBJ2-2 . TRBD1 TRBV2
CASSLGPSSYEQYF TGTGCCAGCAGCTTAGGGCCAAGCTCCTACGAGCAGTACTTC TRBJ2-7 . . TRBV7-2
CASSGGWDTDSVDYGYTF TGTGCCAGCAGCGGGGGGTGGGACACTGATAGTGTGGACTATGGCTACACCTTC TRBJ1-2 . . TRBV9
CASSPDSGVEQFF TGTGCCAGCAGCCCTGATAGCGGAGTGGAGCAGTTCTTC TRBJ2-1 few . TRBV5-4
CSVEGQTYEQYF TGCAGCGTTGAAGGACAGACCTACGAGCAGTACTTC TRBJ2-7 . . TRBV29-1
CASTPGLAGDLSYNEQFF TGTGCCAGCACCCCAGGACTAGCGGGAGATCTATCCTACAATGAGCAGTTCTTC TRBJ2-1 . TRBD2 TRBV6-4
CASSVSVGGYSPLHF TGTGCCAGTAGTGTTTCGGTTGGGGGCTATTCACCCCTCCACTTT TRBJ1-6 once . TRBV19
CASSLTPGRGGDTQYF TGCGCCAGCAGCTTGACACCGGGAAGGGGAGGAGATACGCAGTATTTT TRBJ2-3 . . TRBV5-1
CASSLVRGSYNEQFF TGTGCCAGCAGCTTAGTAAGGGGATCGTACAATGAGCAGTTCTTC TRBJ2-1 . . TRBV7-9
CASSYSTSVAYEQYF TGTGCCAGCAGTTACTCGACTAGCGTTGCCTACGAGCAGTACTTC TRBJ2-7 few TRBD2 TRBV6-5
CAGTGSTDTQYF TGTGCCGGAACAGGGAGCACAGATACGCAGTATTTT TRBJ2-3 . . TRBV2
CASSQDRGDYNSPLHF TGCGCCAGCAGCCAAGACAGGGGGGACTATAATTCACCCCTCCACTTT TRBJ1-6 . TRBD1 TRBV4-3
CASSYGPGQGKAFF TGTGCCAGCAGCTACGGCCCCGGACAGGGTAAAGCTTTCTTT TRBJ1-1 . TRBD1 TRBV7-9
CASSGGANTGELFF TGTGCCAGCTCCGGGGGGGCGAACACCGGGGAGCTGTTTTTT TRBJ2-2 . TRBD2 TRBV18
CSVGLGELSGELFF TGCAGCGTTGGTTTAGGAGAACTCAGCGGGGAGCTGTTTTTT TRBJ2-2 once . TRBV29-1
CASSPREANQPQHF TGTGCCAGCAGCCCCCGCGAGGCTAATCAGCCCCAGCATTTT TRBJ1-5 . . TRBV9
CAISEGATGDTEAFF TGTGCCATCAGTGAGGGGGCGACAGGAGACACTGAAGCTTTCTTT TRBJ1-1 . . TRBV10-3
CASSLQGSGEKLFF TGTGCCAGCAGCTTACAGGGCAGCGGCGAAAAACTGTTTTTT TRBJ1-4 . . TRBV5-4
CASSLGVSSSYNEQFF TGTGCCAGCAGCTTAGGAGTCTCGAGCTCCTACAATGAGCAGTTCTTC TRBJ2-1 . . TRBV11-3
CASSQDIPDIYEQYF TGCGCCAGCAGCCAAGATATCCCTGACATCTACGAGCAGTACTTC TRBJ2-7 . . TRBV4-3
CASSPLGSLTDTQYF TGTGCCAGCAGCCCCCTAGGGAGTTTGACAGATACGCAGTATTTT TRBJ2-3 . . TRBV9
CASSFRLLDTQYF TGTGCCAGCAGTTTCCGACTGCTCGATACGCAGTATTTT TRBJ2-3 . . TRBV6-6